The next 12 T cell receptor beta chains were all read from a single sample in a study of T cell responses to AZD1222 COVID-19 vaccine. TCRdb's table, derived via immunoSEQ multiplex PCR, lists solely in-frame clones and lacks some. The sample holds 120,000 to 150,000 clones, approximately 86% seen once. The specimen was peripheral blood, collected 28 days after the second AZD1222 dose. Receptors were obtained from an adult who received the AZD1222 COVID-19 vaccine.

This chain connects TRBV18 to TRBJ1-1, with a tentative D call TRBD1 (5 bases). There are 14 residues in the CDR3. The V end was cut by 2 bases, the J end by 3 bases, with 10 bases between. Germline V gene sequence: CDR1 KGHSH, CDR2 LQKENI. The CDR3 nucleotides read TGTGCCAGCTCACCATCCAGGGCGGACACTGAAGCTTTCTTT. This codes for CASSPSRADTEAFF.

The chain recombines TRBV4-1 with TRBJ2-5, with TRBD2 identical over 9 bases. The CDR3 covers 16 residues. Unmatched junction bases numbered 4, after V lost 0 bases and J lost 2 bases. Germline values: CDR1 MGHRA, CDR2 YSYEKL. The CDR3 coding sequence is TGCGCCAGCAGCCAAGAAGTAGCGGGGGCACAAGAGACCCAGTACTTC. Protein sequence: CASSQEVAGAQETQYF.

This rearrangement joins TRBV5-4 to TRBJ1-1; D possibly corresponds to TRBD1 (6 bases). V was cut by 1 base and J by 11 bases, with 12 bases left in between. Looked up from germline, CDR1 is SGHNT and CDR2 is YYREEE (reference sequence). The CDR3 is made up of 12 amino acids. The CDR3 loop reads CASSLTGAQAFF. The CDR3 coding sequence is TGTGCCAGCAGCTTGACGGGGGCGCAGGCTTTCTTT. The full variable domain, its missing parts supplied by reference TRBV5-4 and TRBJ1-1, is ETGVTQSPTHLIKTRGQQVTLRCSSQSGHNTVSWYQQALGQGPQFIFQYYREEENGRGNFPPRFSGLQFPNYSSELNVNALELDDSALYLCASSLTGAQAFFGQGTRLTVV.

This rearrangement joins TRBV28 to TRBJ2-5; no clear D gene. CDR3 size: 12 residues. Germline CDR1 is MDHEN and CDR2 is SYDVKM. Trimming took off 5 bases at V and 5 bases at J, with 9 bases between the two ends. As DNA, the CDR3 is TGTGCCAGCAGTAAGGGATCGGAGACCCAGTACTTC. It is translated as CASSKGSETQYF.

The chain uses TRBV28 and TRBJ1-1, with TRBD1 as a possible D gene (6 bases). V was clipped by 7 bases and J by 1 base, with 22 bases between them. Germline lookup yields CDR1 MDHEN and CDR2 SYDVKM. The CDR3 runs 17 residues. In nucleotides, the CDR3 is TGTGCCAGCAAGTCCAACCCCTACAGGGTTGGGAACACTGAAGCTTTCTTT. Translation gives CASKSNPYRVGNTEAFF.

This clone occurred a few times. V usage is TRBV12-3 or TRBV12-4 and J usage is TRBJ1-5; no clear D. The CDR3 sequence is 12 residues long. V shed 4 bases and J shed 7 bases, with 8 bases lying between them. This chain's CDR3 is CASSSRTQPQHF. CDR3 nucleotide sequence: TGTGCCAGCAGTTCCCGGACCCAGCCCCAGCATTTT.

The chain recombines TRBV6-5 with TRBJ2-1; either TRBD1 or TRBD2 may supply D (5 bases each). Trimming left V 7 bases short and J 6 bases short, with 19 bases between. There are 15 residues in the CDR3. Germline V gives CDR1 MNHEY, CDR2 SVGAGI. The CDR3 here is CASTTRWTGANEQFF. The CDR3 nucleotides are TGTGCCAGCACTACCCGATGGACTGGGGCCAATGAGCAGTTCTTC.

This chain joins TRBV28 and TRBJ2-7, with 12 bases aligning to TRBD2. V was clipped by 4 bases and J by 6 bases; unmatched bases: 7. The CDR3 totals 15 residues. Germline V gene lookup returns CDR1 MDHEN and CDR2 SYDVKM. The CDR3 protein is CASSYPSGGAFEQYF. As DNA, the CDR3 is TGTGCCAGCAGTTATCCTAGCGGGGGGGCCTTCGAGCAGTACTTC.

This clone has a single count. The chain has TRBV2 and TRBJ1-2; D gene uncertain. Germline CDR1 and CDR2: SNHLY and FYNNEI. Trimming shortened V by 6 bases and J by 2 bases, and 10 bases separated the two germline ends. This CDR3 region has 13 residues. The CDR3 sequence is CASRALLNYGYTF. The DNA for the CDR3 is TGTGCCAGCAGAGCGTTATTAAACTATGGCTACACCTTC.

V is TRBV5-1 and J is TRBJ1-6; unclear D gene. CDR1 and CDR2 (germline): SGHRS, YFSETQ. This CDR3 is built from 15 residues. V was clipped by 0 bases and J by 7 bases, with 11 bases between them. The CDR3 nucleotides read TGCGCCAGCAGCTTGGATCCGGGCCTCAATTCACCCCTCCACTTT. Its translation is CASSLDPGLNSPLHF.

The J gene is TRBJ1-1, the V gene TRBV19; 12 nucleotides agree with TRBD1. Looked up from germline, CDR1 is LNHDA and CDR2 is SQIVND (reference sequence). CDR3 length: 15 residues. After removal of 8 bases from V and 8 bases from J, the junction contained 12 bases not matched to a gene. The CDR3 sequence: CASARDRGPLREAFF. The CDR3 coding sequence is TGTGCCAGTGCCCGGGACAGGGGGCCCTTGCGAGAAGCTTTCTTT.

The rearrangement joins TRBV5-1 to TRBJ2-5; D call uncertain. Trimming stripped 1 base from V and 1 base from J, with 8 bases between. The CDR3 extends over 14 amino acids. Germline CDR1 reads SGHRS; CDR2 reads YFSETQ. The CDR3 is CASSLSTVQETQYF. The CDR3 region has the DNA TGCGCCAGCAGCTTGAGTACGGTCCAAGAGACCCAGTACTTC.